The sequence of this T cell receptor beta chain was determined in a study of blood T cell repertoires in COVID-19. Study information: PBMCs, B-cell-depleted T cells, or T cells provided the cDNA or gDNA that made up the material.

In terms of age and location, participants ranged from roughly 18 to 100 years and lived in about two dozen US areas. Clinical history reported by participants formed the basis on which cohorts were assigned. CDR1 and CDR2 from the germline V gene are SGHRS and YFSETQ. CDR3 length: 14 amino acids. The V gene lost 4 bases and the J gene lost 1 base, with 9 bases spanning the gap. In the source study's methods: The assay estimated nucleated cells by amplifying reference gene primers. Using immunoSEQ multiplex PCR, the repertoire was profiled, and TCRdb retains in-frame clones only, with some absent. V, J and clone size are taken as reported in that table, and D and trimming were inferred from the DNA itself. This sample has about 410,000 clones, with about 92% found just once.

The TCR comes from a man between 18 and 29 years old who had recovered from COVID-19. The sample taken for sequencing was PBMCs or T cells enriched from blood (not recorded which). This chain links TRBV5-1 with TRBJ1-5; no clear D. The CDR3 DNA reads TGCGCCAGCAGCCTAGACGCAAGCAATCAGCCCCAGCATTTT. Its translation is CASSLDASNQPQHF.